The present TCR beta chain was sequenced within a study of PD-1 blockade in classical Hodgkin lymphoma (TCRdb year 2020). Broadly, across the study: Nivolumab dosing was 3 mg/kg intravenously every 2 weeks, continuing until either disease progression or unacceptable toxicity. The study used CyTOF and TCR beta sequencing to define a peripheral blood immune signature of response to PD-1 blockade in classical Hodgkin lymphoma.

Based on the germline V gene, the CDR1 and CDR2 sequences are SGHVS and FQNEAQ. The CDR3 has 13 amino acids, counting the end cysteine and phenylalanine. Only the CDR3 region is kept as DNA, spanning 39 bases read in frame from base 1. V ends up 7 bases short and J 7 bases short, with an unmatched junction base count of 8. Genomic DNA was extracted with the Qiagen DNeasy kit from unsorted PBMCs and from negatively selected CD4+ and CD8+ fractions. Using primers that anneal to V and J segments, immunoSEQ multiplex PCR amplified the TCR beta CDR3 regions. A synthetic immune receptor repertoire was used to minimize amplification bias, and remaining bias was computationally removed after sequencing. Processing in the source paper ran as follows. Repertoire diversity was quantified as the Shannon entropy index using custom Python scripts. Unsorted, CD4+ and CD8+ repertoires were analyzed separately, except for combined analyses in which CD4+ and CD8+ sequences were merged in silico. A clone was considered expanded if an increase in frequency of at least 2-fold after treatment relative to C1D1 was found, and a pseudocount of 0.5 was applied to clones undetected at baseline. Clones with 0 or 1 copy at C1D1 were classified as singleton clones, and clones with 2 or more copies were classified as non-singleton clones. By matching protein sequences in sorted samples from the same patient, clones expanded in unsorted samples were annotated as CD4+, CD8+ or unknown. Wilcoxon tests were applied to paired samples to test diversity changes from C1D1 to C4D1. In TCRdb, the immuneACCESS table is reduced to in-frame sequences with V and J assigned. These tables do not hold every clone; where another copy was compared, an unresolved V gene accounts for under half, and the others remain unexplained. D and trimming were read from the DNA, whereas the V and J calls and clone size are those reported in that table. Here the sample has around 46,000 clones; less than 85% occur a single time. The ten largest clones add up to about 20% of the sample.

Regarding this clone: There is no known antigen for this receptor. Base-call qualities are not available, and no considerably larger clone is one nucleotide away.

The time point label, read with the paper, signifies: cycle 2 day 1 (C2D1) of nivolumab. Relapse after autologous stem cell transplantation had occurred in all trial patients, and cohorts A, B and C were distinguished by prior brentuximab vedotin exposure. The trial cohort was composed of about 60 patients with relapsed/refractory classical Hodgkin lymphoma, for whom complete response, partial response or progressive disease was recorded as best overall response. In the multi-cohort phase II CheckMate 205 trial, trial patients received single-agent nivolumab. An independent review committee assessed best overall response by applying the 2007 International Working Group response criteria. Trial PBMCs were collected just before the start of nivolumab (C1D1) and during therapy at cycle 2 day 1 and cycle 4 day 1. After peripheral blood was drawn into 8 mL Vacutainer Cell Preparation Tubes, PBMCs were isolated by centrifugation and then cryopreserved.

Summary of the overall study and its limitations: Baseline diversity similar to that of newly diagnosed patients was observed in trial patients achieving complete response, whereas significantly lower diversity was observed in partial responders and progressors. The study was limited to a single clinical trial cohort, and causes of repertoire differences, possibly disease activity or prior therapy, remained undefined. By C4D1, a significant rise was seen in CD4+ TCR diversity but not in CD8+ TCR diversity (p=0.0027 vs p=0.16), and the rise was most apparent among complete responders (p=0.02). Baseline TCR diversity was reported to be lower in newly diagnosed patients than in healthy donors and to be lower still in relapsed/refractory patients. Diversity was lower in patients who began nivolumab less than 1 year after ASCT, so these patients were left out of later analyses to avoid confounding by immune reconstitution.

The sample consisted of peripheral blood mononuclear cells (PBMCs), taken before the second cycle of nivolumab. This chain is built from TRBV7-8 and TRBJ1-1; TRBD1 fits 8 bases in the junction. This TCR was sampled from a human donor with classical Hodgkin lymphoma. The CDR3 is CASIETTGGEAFF. The DNA sequence is given as TGTGCCAGCATCGAAACTACAGGGGGTGAAGCTTTCTTT.